The clone carrying this T cell receptor (beta chain) was observed a few times. Antigen unknown. This entry is derived from a study of identical twins. Study-level findings and limits: Analyses of zero insertions could, in part, be confounded by invariant MAIT and iNKT cells. Weaker excess twin sharing was observed in beta out-of-frame sequences. These conclusions were based on statistical analysis (cross-sectional, not following the same donors).

From the 5' RACE reads, TCRdb called clonotypes with MiXCR, one entry per CDR3 protein. This table holds roughly 240,000 distinct CDR3 sequences, 6.5% to 9% found once. This CDR3 has 13 amino acids. The V end lost 4 bases, the J end lost 9 bases, and 15 bases lay between the germline ends. Germline CDR1 and CDR2: SGHAT and FQNNGV. With no exceptions, donors were healthy Caucasians. In addition, the sample was reused for a study of yellow fever vaccine responses in identical twins.

The sequencing input was CD8+ T cells sorted from blood. The receptor was derived from a young woman in good health. The rearrangement uses TRBV11-2 and TRBJ1-1, with D unresolved. The CDR3 loop is CASSSTSKSKAFF. CDR3 bases: TGTGCCAGCAGCTCCACCAGCAAGTCGAAAGCTTTCTTT.